This T cell receptor (beta chain) was profiled in a study of OX40 agonist ivuxolimab in advanced cancers. The CDR3 has 15 amino acids. The germline CDR1 and CDR2 sequences are MNHNS and SASEGT. The V end was cut by 6 bases, the J end by 2 bases, with 17 bases between. Data came from immunoSEQ multiplex PCR; TCRdb stores just in-frame clones and leaves some out. Of 80,000 or so clones listed, around 85% are singletons. This chain uses TRBV6-1 with TRBJ2-7, with D possibly TRBD1 on 7 matching bases. The clonotype was recovered from an adult with an advanced solid tumor such as melanoma, head and neck, liver or kidney cancer. Specimen: CD4+ or CD8+ T cells sorted from blood, collected in a trial of the OX40 agonist ivuxolimab. CDR3 region: CASRKTQGGPYEQYF. The CDR3 bases are TGTGCCAGCAGAAAAACTCAGGGGGGTCCCTACGAGCAGTACTTC.